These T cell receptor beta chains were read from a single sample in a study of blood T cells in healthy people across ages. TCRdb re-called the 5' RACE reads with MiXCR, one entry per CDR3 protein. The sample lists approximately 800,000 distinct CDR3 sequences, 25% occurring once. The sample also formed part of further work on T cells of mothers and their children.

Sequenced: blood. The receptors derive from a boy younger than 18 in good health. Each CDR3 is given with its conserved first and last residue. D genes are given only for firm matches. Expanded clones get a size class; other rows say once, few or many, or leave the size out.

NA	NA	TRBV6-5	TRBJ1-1	CASRYGRNTEAFF	TGTGCCAGCAGGTATGGACGGAACACTGAAGCTTTCTTT
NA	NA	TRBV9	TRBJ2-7	CACSVTGTYPYEQYF	TGTGCCTGCAGCGTCACCGGGACATACCCCTACGAGCAGTACTTC
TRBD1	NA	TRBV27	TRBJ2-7	CASSHRGQANYEQYF	TGTGCCAGCAGCCATAGGGGACAGGCAAACTACGAGCAGTACTTC
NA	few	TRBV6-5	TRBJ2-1	CASKHLTGINNEQFF	TGTGCCAGCAAACACCTCACAGGGATTAACAATGAGCAGTTCTTC
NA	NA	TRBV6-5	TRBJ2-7	CASSYSQGARDEQYF	TGTGCCAGCAGTTACTCTCAAGGGGCTAGAGACGAGCAGTACTTC
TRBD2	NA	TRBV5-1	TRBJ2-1	CASSLEASGYLYNEQFF	TGCGCCAGCAGCTTGGAGGCTAGCGGATACCTCTACAATGAGCAGTTCTTC
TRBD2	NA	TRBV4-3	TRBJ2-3	CASSQAGPAGGPSDTQYF	TGCGCCAGCAGCCAAGCTGGGCCCGCGGGAGGCCCTTCAGATACGCAGTATTTT
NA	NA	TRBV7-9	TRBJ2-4	CASSGIQAWENIQYF	TGTGCCAGCAGCGGAATACAGGCGTGGGAAAACATTCAGTACTTC
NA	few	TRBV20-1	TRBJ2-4	CSAPLLGGQETLAKNIQYF	TGCAGTGCTCCACTTCTCGGGGGGCAAGAAACTTTAGCCAAAAACATTCAGTACTTC
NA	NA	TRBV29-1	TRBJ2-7	CSALYYEQYF	TGCAGCGCCCTATATTACGAGCAGTACTTC
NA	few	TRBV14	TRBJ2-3	CASSQGLSPDTQYF	TGTGCCAGCAGCCAAGGGCTAAGTCCAGATACGCAGTATTTT
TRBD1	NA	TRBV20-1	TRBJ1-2	CSAIAAGPRGGYTF	TGCAGTGCTATTGCTGCAGGGCCCAGGGGGGGCTACACCTTC
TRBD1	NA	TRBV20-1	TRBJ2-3	CSASGQGALSDTQYF	TGCAGTGCTAGTGGACAGGGAGCTCTCTCAGATACGCAATATTTT
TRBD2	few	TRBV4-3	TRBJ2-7	CASSPGLAESSYEQYF	TGCGCCAGCAGCCCTGGACTAGCAGAGAGCTCCTACGAGCAGTACTTC
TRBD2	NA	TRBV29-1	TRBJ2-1	CSPRGGLAGGSEQFF	TGCAGCCCCCGCGGAGGCTTAGCGGGAGGGAGTGAGCAGTTCTTC
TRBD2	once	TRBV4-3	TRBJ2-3	CASSRQGTSADTQYF	TGCGCCAGCAGCCGCCAGGGGACTAGCGCAGATACGCAGTATTTT
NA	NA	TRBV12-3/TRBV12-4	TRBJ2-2	CASSRGGSTGELFF	TGTGCCAGCAGTCGTGGGGGGAGCACCGGGGAGCTGTTTTTT
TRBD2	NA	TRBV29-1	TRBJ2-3	CSVESGLAGGLADTQYF	TGCAGCGTTGAGAGTGGCCTAGCGGGAGGGTTAGCAGATACGCAGTATTTT
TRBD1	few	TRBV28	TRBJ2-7	CASTPTGAGSYEQYF	TGTGCCAGCACCCCGACAGGGGCCGGCTCTTACGAGCAGTACTTC